The 24 T cell receptor beta chains below all came from one sample that was sequenced in a study of identical twins. Using its own MiXCR run on the 5' RACE reads, TCRdb lists one record per CDR3 protein. The sample shows 1.5 million or so distinct CDR3 sequences, about 30% of them seen only once. The sample was cord blood. Every receptor here comes from a newborn girl in good health.

The sample holds many counts of this clonotype. The chain recombines TRBV9 with TRBJ2-1; D gene uncertain. In germline, CDR1 is SGDLS, CDR2 YYNGEE. Deletions cut 0 bases from V and 5 bases from J, with 9 bases between. This CDR3 contains 14 residues. CDR3 DNA: TGTGCCAGCAGCGTAGTGAAGGAACACAATGAGCAGTTCTTC. Protein product: CASSVVKEHNEQFF.

The chain joins TRBV3-1 to TRBJ2-4; D is unresolved. The CDR3 spans 15 residues. Trimming removed 7 bases from V and 6 bases from J, with 19 bases in between. Germline V lookup: CDR1 LGHDT, CDR2 YNNKEL (reference sequence). The CDR3 loop is CASTPTPVLRNIQYF. The CDR3 DNA follows: TGTGCCAGCACCCCAACCCCTGTTCTGAGAAACATTCAGTACTTC. Full variable domain (remainder filled in from reference TRBV3-1 and TRBJ2-4): DTAVSQTPKYLVTQMGNDKSIKCEQNLGHDTMYWYKQDSKKFLKIMFSYNNKELIINETVPNRFSPKSPDKAHLNLHINSLELGDSAVYFCASTPTPVLRNIQYFGAGTRLSVL.

The V call is TRBV6-5, the J call TRBJ2-7; a weak D match, TRBD1 (6 bases). Germline CDR1 MNHEY, CDR2 SVGAGI. This CDR3 has 17 residues. Trimming took off 0 bases at V and 2 bases at J, with 17 bases between the two ends. CDR3 nucleotides: TGTGCCAGCAGTTACTCTCCACAGGGAGTGATCACCTACGAGCAGTACTTC. Amino acid sequence: CASSYSPQGVITYEQYF.

In its sample, this clonotype was seen a few times. This chain uses TRBV3-1 with TRBJ1-1; possible D gene TRBD1, 5 bases. Trimming left V 4 bases short and J 8 bases short, with 11 bases between. The CDR3 contains 12 residues. The germline CDR1 and CDR2 sequences are LGHDT and YNNKEL (reference sequence). DNA of the CDR3: TGTGCCAGCAGCCGTCCCGACAGAGAAGCTTTCTTT. The encoded protein is CASSRPDREAFF.

This clonotype occurred once. This chain connects TRBV5-6 to TRBJ1-6, with 8 bases aligning to TRBD1. The V gene's germline CDR1 is SGHDT and CDR2 YYEEEE. This CDR3 region has 15 residues. Trimming at V came to 2 bases and at J to 7 bases, leaving 5 bases not matched to a gene. CDR3 sequence (DNA): TGTGCCAGCAGCTTCAGGACAGGGTGGAATTCACCCCTCCACTTT. Translation: CASSFRTGWNSPLHF.

The chain carries TRBV7-2 and TRBJ2-4; D might be TRBD1 (6 bases). Germline lookup yields CDR1 SGHTA and CDR2 FQGNSA. CDR3 size: 14 residues. Trimming shortened V by 5 bases and J by 5 bases, and 13 bases separated the two germline ends. CDR3 DNA: TGTGCCAGCAGCCCAGGGGCAGGGGAAAACATTCAGTACTTC. This encodes CASSPGAGENIQYF. Full variable domain (remainder filled in from reference TRBV7-2 and TRBJ2-4): GAGVSQSPSNKVTEKGKDVELRCDPISGHTALYWYRQSLGQGLEFLIYFQGNSAPDKSGLPSDRFSAERTGGSVSTLTIQRTQQEDSAVYLCASSPGAGENIQYFGAGTRLSVL.

The rearrangement uses TRBV7-2 and TRBJ2-3; D is undetermined. Deletions cut 5 bases from V and 2 bases from J, with 17 bases between. Germline CDR1 is SGHTA and CDR2 is FQGNSA. The CDR3 contains 16 residues. The CDR3 is CASSIRSAAYTDTQYF. The CDR3 bases are TGTGCCAGCAGCATACGCTCCGCCGCCTACACAGATACGCAGTATTTT.

This rearrangement joins TRBV20-1 to TRBJ2-3; 9 bases align to TRBD2. The CDR3 length is 14 residues. V lost 6 bases and J lost 3; bases outside the gene matches: 7. Germline CDR1 DFQATT, CDR2 SNEGSKA (reference sequence). In DNA, the CDR3 is TGCAGTGCCCCCGGGACTAGCCCTACAGATACGCAGTATTTT. This gives the protein CSAPGTSPTDTQYF.

V usage is TRBV20-1 and J usage is TRBJ2-3, with D tentatively TRBD2 (6 bases). CDR3 size: 15 residues. The germline V gene has CDR1 DFQATT and CDR2 SNEGSKA (reference sequence). The V end lost 6 bases, the J end lost 4 bases, and 20 bases lay between the germline ends. CDR3 nucleotide sequence: TGCAGTGCCCACTACCCCGGGGGTAGGGCAGATACGCAGTATTTT. It yields the protein CSAHYPGGRADTQYF.

About this clonotype: With a much larger clone just one base away, this may be a read error. V and J are TRBV7-2 and TRBJ2-5, with D perhaps matching TRBD2 (6 bases). Trimming took 0 bases from V and 5 from J, leaving 10 bases between them. This CDR3 is 14 amino acids long. The V gene's germline CDR1 is SGHTA and CDR2 FQGNSA. The CDR3 nucleotides are TGTGCCAGCAGCTTAGCGGAGGGGAAGGAGACCCAGTACTTC. Amino acid sequence: CASSLAEGKETQYF.

CDR3 residues: CASSPTPTGIHTDTQYF. In DNA, the CDR3 is TGTGCCAGCAGCCCCACACCGACAGGGATCCACACAGATACGCAGTATTTT. J is TRBJ2-3 and V is TRBV3-1, with 7 bases that match TRBD1. Germline V gives CDR1 LGHDT, CDR2 YNNKEL (reference sequence). The CDR3 is made up of 17 amino acids. J was trimmed by 2 bases and V by 4 bases; bases with no gene match: 12.

A few counts support this clonotype. The chain combines TRBV10-3 with TRBJ1-2, with D possibly matching TRBD1 (5 bases). Germline V gene lookup returns CDR1 ENHRY and CDR2 SYGVKD. The V and J ends lost 8 bases and 1 base respectively, with 17 bases between them. The CDR3 contains 15 residues. This chain's CDR3 is CAIGAPGSSNYGYTF. The DNA for the CDR3 is TGTGCCATCGGGGCTCCAGGGAGTAGTAACTATGGCTACACCTTC.

This clonotype was recorded a few times. A junction end diverges from the germline sequence, so it may reflect a read error. This chain links TRBV9 with TRBJ1-1; perhaps TRBD1 as D (6 bases). Germline assignment: CDR1 SGDLS and CDR2 YYNGEE. The CDR3 extends over 15 amino acids. The CDR3 spells CASSGYSVRDTEAFF. As DNA, the CDR3 is TGTGCCAGCAGCGGATACAGCGTTCGGGACACTGAGGCTTTCTTT.

This chain uses TRBV6-6 with TRBJ1-5, with 7 bases matching TRBD1. The ends lost 6 bases at V and 6 bases at J; junction bases unmatched: 11. CDR1 and CDR2 from the germline V gene are MNHNY and SVGAGI (reference sequence). The CDR3 has 15 residues. The CDR3 is CASRWDSQARQPQHF. The CDR3 DNA reads TGTGCCAGCAGGTGGGACAGTCAGGCGCGTCAGCCCCAGCATTTT.

The chain recombines TRBV7-2 with TRBJ2-1; 8 nucleotides line up with TRBD1. Germline V CDR1 and CDR2: SGHTA, FQGNSA. Trimming at V came to 1 base and at J to 4 bases, leaving 3 bases not matched to a gene. The CDR3 runs 15 residues. CDR3 region: CASSLGTGFYNEQFF. In nucleotides, the CDR3 is TGTGCCAGCAGCTTAGGGACAGGGTTTTACAATGAGCAGTTCTTC.

This clonotype was counted ten times or more. The V gene is TRBV21-1, the J gene TRBJ2-5. TRBV21-1 represents a pseudogene. This CDR3 spans 14 amino acids. For the CDR3, the DNA is TGTGCCAGCAGCAATCACAGATTTCTTGAGACCCAGTACTTC. Translation: CASSNHRFLETQYF.

This clonotype was seen a few times. This chain connects TRBV25-1 to TRBJ1-2, with D possibly being TRBD1 (6 bases). The CDR3 contains 13 residues. Germline-derived CDR1 and CDR2 are MGHDK and SYGVNS. Deletions cut 0 bases from V and 6 bases from J, with 8 bases between. The CDR3 loop reads CASSEYRGDGYTF. The CDR3 bases are TGTGCCAGCAGTGAATACAGGGGTGATGGCTACACCTTC.

CDR3 nucleotides: TGTGCCAGCAGCGTAAGGCGAACCTCGCGGAACAATGAGCAGTTCTTC. It translates to CASSVRRTSRNNEQFF. This rearrangement joins TRBV9 to TRBJ2-1, with unresolved D. This CDR3 spans 16 amino acids. CDR1 is SGDLS, CDR2 YYNGEE, per germline. Trimming left V 1 base short and J 5 bases short, with 16 bases between. The whole variable domain, filled in from reference TRBV9 and TRBJ2-1, reads DSGVTQTPKHLITATGQRVTLRCSPRSGDLSVYWYQQSLDQGLQFLIQYYNGEERAKGNILERFSAQQFPDLHSELNLSSLELGDSALYFCASSVRRTSRNNEQFFGPGTRLTVL.

This clonotype was picked up a small number of times. This chain links TRBV7-2 with TRBJ2-3; D may be TRBD2 (5 bases). Looked up from germline, CDR1 is SGHTA and CDR2 is FQGNSA. The CDR3 runs 13 residues. The V gene lost 7 bases and the J gene lost 6 bases, with 14 bases spanning the gap. The CDR3 bases are TGTGCCAGCACCTTTAAGTCGGGGGATACGCAGTATTTT. Its translation is CASTFKSGDTQYF.

This clonotype was counted between two and nine times. This sequence joins TRBV6-2 or TRBV6-3 and TRBJ1-5; D gene ambiguous. Trimming removed 5 bases from V and 3 bases from J, with 20 bases in between. This CDR3 has 17 residues. Germline CDR1 MNHEY, CDR2 SVGEGT. The CDR3 sequence: CASSRPHYRAFNQPQHF. For the CDR3, the DNA is TGTGCCAGCAGTCGACCCCATTACCGGGCTTTCAATCAGCCCCAGCATTTT.

The J gene is TRBJ2-7, the V gene TRBV10-3; the match to TRBD2 covers 9 bases. Unmatched junction bases numbered 8, after V lost 8 bases and J lost 3 bases. Germline lookup yields CDR1 ENHRY and CDR2 SYGVKD. CDR3 length: 14 residues. This CDR3 reads CAIGGRGRDYEQYF. The CDR3 bases are TGTGCCATCGGAGGGCGCGGGAGGGACTACGAGCAGTACTTC.

CDR3 sequence: CASSLKSGPLGEQFF. The CDR3 nucleotides read TGCGCCAGCAGCTTGAAGTCAGGGCCTCTTGGTGAGCAGTTCTTC. V and J are TRBV5-1 and TRBJ2-1, with D possibly matching TRBD1 (5 bases). Trimming cost V 1 base and J 9 bases, with 17 bases left between them. The CDR3 sequence is 15 residues long. Germline-derived CDR1 and CDR2 are SGHRS and YFSETQ.

This clonotype was counted between two and nine times. The J gene is TRBJ2-5, the V gene TRBV6-1, with 11 bases identical to TRBD2. V lost 4 bases to trimming and J lost 5 bases; unmatched junction nucleotides: 6. Germline loops: CDR1 MNHNS, CDR2 SASEGT. CDR3 size: 15 residues. CDR3 amino acids: CASSASGRLGETQYF. Written as DNA, the CDR3 is TGTGCCAGCAGTGCTAGCGGGAGGTTGGGGGAGACCCAGTACTTC.

This clonotype was picked up a small number of times. The rearrangement joins TRBV10-3 to TRBJ1-5, with D unresolved. Trimming left V 0 bases short and J 9 bases short, with 6 bases between. The length of the CDR3 is 12 residues. Germline CDR1 is ENHRY and CDR2 is SYGVKD. CDR3 sequence (DNA): TGTGCCATCAGTGAGTCGACTGGGCCCCAGCATTTT. Protein: CAISESTGPQHF.